These 18 T cell receptor beta chains came from one sample sequenced in a study of CD8 T cells in ankylosing spondylitis (dated by TCRdb to the late 2010s). Broad study findings and their caveats: Blood from ankylosing spondylitis patients appeared to be characterized by a TCR beta motif composed of about eight highly homologous amino acid variants.

Libraries were prepared through 5' RACE. TCRdb lists the instrument as Illumina HiSeq 2500. TCRdb reprocessing: public reads trimmed at Q25 with fastp, clones called with MiXCR, in-frame beta chains kept. Every entry covers one CDR3 protein and lists the most common genes and DNA from its rows. Present in this sample are 700,000 to 1,000,000 distinct CDR3 sequences, approximately 12% of which were seen just once. The ten most abundant clones make up roughly 0.51% of the sample. What these receptors recognize is not known. The source material was blood, either unsorted or a sorted T cell fraction (not recorded which). Source of these receptors: a male donor with ankylosing spondylitis.

This clonotype was detected ten times or more. The chain carries TRBV7-2 and TRBJ2-7, with 13 bases identical to TRBD2. Germline V lookup: CDR1 SGHTA, CDR2 FQGNSA. The trim removed 5 bases at V and 1 base at J, leaving 2 bases unmatched. This CDR3 is 15 amino acids long. The CDR3 loop is CASSQGLAGSYEQYF. DNA for the CDR3: TGTGCCAGCAGCCAGGGACTAGCGGGATCCTACGAGCAGTACTTC.

This clonotype was seen more than once but under ten times. The chain combines TRBV6-2 or TRBV6-3 with TRBJ2-4; D not resolved. CDR3 size: 13 residues. CDR1 MNHEY and CDR2 SVGEGT come from the germline V gene. Trimming removed 6 bases at V and 4 bases at J, with 10 bases between. This CDR3 is CASRNVPKNIQYF. Written as DNA, the CDR3 is TGTGCCAGCAGAAACGTACCTAAAAACATTCAGTACTTC.

The CDR3 protein is CSAGRWRVMNTEAFF. The CDR3 DNA reads TGCAGTGCTGGGAGATGGCGGGTTATGAACACTGAAGCTTTCTTT. The rearrangement links TRBV20-1 to TRBJ1-1; D call uncertain. This CDR3 contains 15 residues. The V gene's germline CDR1 is DFQATT and CDR2 SNEGSKA (reference sequence). Trimming took off 5 bases at V and 0 bases at J, with 16 bases between the two ends.

The chain is built from TRBV20-1 and TRBJ2-7; no clear D. Trimming pared 3 bases from V and 3 bases from J, leaving 9 bases between. The CDR3 extends over 12 amino acids. Per germline, CDR1 DFQATT and CDR2 SNEGSKA (reference sequence). The chain's CDR3 is CSASEVVYEQYF. The DNA of the CDR3 is TGCAGTGCTAGTGAAGTGGTCTACGAGCAGTACTTC.

This clonotype has only a few counts. The V and J genes are TRBV12-3 or TRBV12-4 and TRBJ2-1; tentatively, D is TRBD1 or TRBD2 (6 bases each). CDR3 size: 16 residues. The ends were cut back, 3 bases at V and 7 bases at J, with 19 bases in the middle. The CDR3 DNA follows: TGTGCCAGCAGTTTTCGATCGGGGGCCCCGAGGAATGAGCAGTTCTTC. Translating gives CASSFRSGAPRNEQFF.

The chain recombines TRBV20-1 with TRBJ2-1; no reliable D call. CDR1 and CDR2 from the germline V gene are DFQATT and SNEGSKA (reference sequence). The CDR3 is 14 amino acids. V lost 4 bases and J 0 bases, leaving 10 bases between the germline ends. CDR3 protein: CSAIRTRSYNEQFF. As DNA, the CDR3 is TGCAGTGCTATCCGGACCCGCTCCTACAATGAGCAGTTCTTC.

This clonotype was seen at least ten times. The rearrangement links TRBV9 to TRBJ2-5; 8 positions agree with TRBD1. Trimming took 4 bases from V and 5 from J; bases not matched to a gene: 7. CDR3 size: 14 residues. The germline V gene encodes CDR1 SGDLS and CDR2 YYNGEE. CDR3 sequence reads: CASSPDRGGETQYF. The CDR3 bases are TGTGCCAGCAGCCCCGACAGGGGTGGGGAGACCCAGTACTTC. Using reference TRBV9 and TRBJ2-5 for the parts outside the CDR3, the full variable domain is DSGVTQTPKHLITATGQRVTLRCSPRSGDLSVYWYQQSLDQGLQFLIQYYNGEERAKGNILERFSAQQFPDLHSELNLSSLELGDSALYFCASSPDRGGETQYFGPGTRLLVL.

The V gene is TRBV4-1, the J gene TRBJ2-2, with 11 bases aligning to TRBD2. Trimming at V came to 4 bases and at J to 0 bases, leaving 7 bases not matched to a gene. Germline V gene sequence: CDR1 MGHRA, CDR2 YSYEKL. This CDR3 spans 18 amino acids. The CDR3, as DNA: TGCGCCAGCAGCCTCTCCGGGACTAGCGGAGCGAACACCGGGGAGCTGTTTTTT. Its protein is CASSLSGTSGANTGELFF.

This clonotype has ten or more counts. V and J are TRBV2 and TRBJ1-4; tentative D call: TRBD1 (6 bases). CDR1 is SNHLY, CDR2 FYNNEI, per germline. This CDR3 is built from 15 residues. Trimming removed 6 bases at V and 7 bases at J, with 18 bases between. In DNA form, the CDR3 reads TGTGCCAGCAGGGGACTACAGGGAATCTTTGAAAAACTGTTTTTT. Translating gives CASRGLQGIFEKLFF. The complete variable domain, with remaining parts taken from reference TRBV2 and TRBJ1-4, reads EPEVTQTPSHQVTQMGQEVILRCVPISNHLYFYWYRQILGQKVEFLVSFYNNEISEKSEIFDDQFSVERPDGSNFTLKIRSTKLEDSAMYFCASRGLQGIFEKLFFGSGTQLSVL.

This chain joins TRBV20-1 and TRBJ1-2; D remains unclear. V shed 7 bases and J shed 7 bases, with 16 bases lying between them. The germline V gene encodes CDR1 DFQATT and CDR2 SNEGSKA (reference sequence). The CDR3 contains 12 residues. The CDR3 DNA reads as TGCAGTGTTCCGGGGAGGTGGTCTGGCTACACCTTC. It codes for CSVPGRWSGYTF.

V is TRBV6-1 and J is TRBJ1-3; 9 positions agree with TRBD1. Looked up from germline, CDR1 is MNHNS and CDR2 is SASEGT. Germline trimming cut 6 bases from V and 0 bases from J; bases unmatched to any gene: 3. There are 15 residues in the CDR3. The CDR3 here is CASRAQGASGNTIYF. The CDR3 DNA sequence: TGTGCCAGCAGAGCACAGGGGGCCTCTGGAAACACCATATATTTT.

The table lists this clonotype with many counts. This chain joins TRBV29-1 and TRBJ2-7; tentatively, D is TRBD1 (7 bases). Germline V gives CDR1 SQVTM, CDR2 ANQGSEA. The length of the CDR3 is 14 residues. Between the trimmed V and J ends, which lost 2 bases and 4 bases, there was a span of 15 bases. The CDR3 here is CSVEWPQGGYEQYF. DNA of the CDR3: TGCAGCGTTGAATGGCCTCAGGGGGGATACGAGCAGTACTTC.

This clonotype was seen only a few times. The V gene is TRBV20-1, the J gene TRBJ2-1, with D unclear. Deletions cut 3 bases from V and 9 bases from J, with 15 bases between. The germline V gene encodes CDR1 DFQATT and CDR2 SNEGSKA (reference sequence). The CDR3 totals 13 residues. CDR3 protein: CSASLTPSPEQFF. Written as DNA, the CDR3 is TGCAGTGCTAGTCTAACTCCCTCCCCTGAGCAGTTCTTC.

This clonotype was detected only a few times. The J gene is TRBJ2-1, the V gene TRBV5-1; the match to TRBD1 covers 8 bases. V gave up 4 bases and J gave up 0 bases; unmatched junction bases: 3. Germline CDR1 is SGHRS and CDR2 is YFSETQ. The CDR3 sequence is 15 residues long. CDR3 loop: CASSHDRGSYNEQFF. The CDR3 bases are TGCGCCAGCAGCCATGACAGGGGCTCCTACAATGAGCAGTTCTTC. The full variable domain, with the rest looked up from reference TRBV5-1 and TRBJ2-1, is KAGVTQTPRYLIKTRGQQVTLSCSPISGHRSVSWYQQTPGQGLQFLFEYFSETQRNKGNFPGRFSGRQFSNSRSEMNVSTLELGDSALYLCASSHDRGSYNEQFFGPGTRLTVL.

In its sample, this clonotype was seen a few times. The chain employs TRBV7-2 and TRBJ2-3; TRBD2 aligns across 12 bases. The germline V gene encodes CDR1 SGHTA and CDR2 FQGNSA. The CDR3 runs to 16 residues. V shed 4 bases, J shed 4 bases, and the junction held 6 bases outside the gene matches. The DNA of the CDR3 is TGTGCCAGCAGCTCGCGACTAGCGGGAGCAGCAGATACGCAGTATTTT. This translates into CASSSRLAGAADTQYF. The complete variable domain, with remaining parts taken from reference TRBV7-2 and TRBJ2-3, reads GAGVSQSPSNKVTEKGKDVELRCDPISGHTALYWYRQSLGQGLEFLIYFQGNSAPDKSGLPSDRFSAERTGGSVSTLTIQRTQQEDSAVYLCASSSRLAGAADTQYFGPGTRLTVL.

The table lists this clonotype with a few counts. The J gene is TRBJ2-5, the V gene TRBV5-6, with D maybe TRBD1 (7 bases). Looked up from germline, CDR1 is SGHDT and CDR2 is YYEEEE. Trimming removed 2 bases at V and 5 bases at J, with 13 bases between. The CDR3 is made up of 14 amino acids. The CDR3 protein is CASSFHQGGETQYF. CDR3 coding DNA: TGTGCCAGCAGCTTTCATCAGGGGGGCGAGACCCAGTACTTC. Filled out from reference TRBV5-6 and TRBJ2-5, the complete variable domain reads DAGVTQSPTHLIKTRGQQVTLRCSPKSGHDTVSWYQQALGQGPQFIFQYYEEEERQRGNFPDRFSGHQFPNYSSELNVNALLLGDSALYLCASSFHQGGETQYFGPGTRLLVL.

The chain's CDR3 is CASSPGQASTDTQYF. The CDR3 nucleotides are TGTGCCAGCAGTCCCGGCCAGGCTAGCACAGATACGCAGTATTTT. This rearrangement joins TRBV6-4 to TRBJ2-3; D remains ambiguous. Per the germline V gene, CDR1 is MRHNA and CDR2 is SNTAGT. CDR3 size: 15 residues. The germline V and J ends were trimmed by 5 bases and 0 bases, with 12 bases remaining between them.

The CDR3 sequence is CASSSQGGYTGELFF. CDR3 DNA sequence: TGCGCCAGCAGCTCTCAGGGGGGATACACCGGGGAGCTGTTTTTT. The chain is built from TRBV5-1 and TRBJ2-2, with TRBD1 as a possible D gene (7 bases). This CDR3 is built from 15 residues. V lost 3 bases, J lost 3 bases, and 12 bases lay in between. Germline CDR1 and CDR2: SGHRS and YFSETQ.